These 17 T cell receptor beta chains were sequenced from one sample in a study of cytomegalovirus exposure and HLA in healthy donors. 60 Vbeta and 13 Jbeta primers were used in PCR. The repertoire was sequenced with immunoSEQ multiplex PCR; TCRdb's copy has only in-frame clones and lacks some. The sample gives 90,000 to 110,000 clones, just over 75% of which show up once; around 8.4% is in the top ten. The sample comprised PBMCs. The receptors stem from a man in his forties in good health and CMV-seropositive.

CDR3 protein: CASTRDGNPYEQYF. DNA for the CDR3: TGTGCCAGCACCAGAGACGGGAACCCCTACGAGCAGTACTTC. This sequence joins TRBV6-6 and TRBJ2-7; the D gene is possibly TRBD2 (5 bases). The CDR3 runs to 14 residues. Looked up from germline, CDR1 is MNHNY and CDR2 is SVGAGI (reference sequence). V shed 7 bases and J shed 2 bases, with 15 bases lying between them.

This sequence joins TRBV28 and TRBJ1-2; D is undetermined. Germline V gene sequence: CDR1 MDHEN, CDR2 SYDVKM. V was cut by 2 bases and J by 8 bases, with 12 bases left in between. The CDR3 consists of 13 residues. For the CDR3, the DNA is TGTGCCAGCAGTTTAGGCGGACTTAGGGGCTACACCTTC. It yields the protein CASSLGGLRGYTF.

Concerning this clone itself: At one boundary the junction diverges from the germline segment, which might be a read error. This chain connects TRBV7-9 to TRBJ1-1; 8 bases agree with TRBD1. The CDR3 sequence is 13 residues long. CDR1 is SEHNR and CDR2 is FQNEAQ in the germline V gene (reference sequence). The CDR3 reads CAGRGPMNTEAFF. The CDR3 region has the DNA TGTGCCGGCAGGGGGCCGATGAACACTGAAGCTTTCTTT. Complete variable domain (other parts from reference TRBV7-9 and TRBJ1-1): DTGVSQNPRHKITKRGQNVTFRCDPISEHNRLYWYRQTLGQGPEFLTYFQNEAQLEKSRLLSDRFSAERPKGSFSTLEIQRTEQGDSAMYLCAGRGPMNTEAFFGQGTRLTVV.

The chain joins TRBV29-1 to TRBJ1-1; 8 bases are shared with TRBD1. Germline V CDR1 and CDR2: SQVTM, ANQGSEA. Trimming removed 4 bases from V and 3 bases from J; junction bases left unmatched: 7. The CDR3 spans 14 residues. The chain's CDR3 is CSVGTGRRDTEAFF. For the CDR3, the DNA is TGCAGCGTTGGGACAGGGCGAAGGGACACTGAAGCTTTCTTT.

In this sample, this clone turned up once. The junction differs from germline at one of its ends, possibly a read error. This sequence joins TRBV4-1 and TRBJ2-4, with 8 bases identical to TRBD1. Germline CDR1 and CDR2: MGHRA and YSYEKL. This CDR3 has 16 residues. CDR3 sequence (DNA): TGCGCCAGCAGCCAAGAAACAGGGGGTGTCAAAAACAGTCAGTACTTC. It specifies CASSQETGGVKNSQYF.

The sample holds one count of this clone. This CDR3 reads CASSKRGNDYEQYF. DNA of the CDR3: TGTGCCAGCAGCAAACGGGGGAACGACTACGAGCAGTACTTC. V gene TRBV21-1 combines with J gene TRBJ2-7; the DNA was not compared with TRBD2, the D call given in the table. TRBV21-1 is deemed a pseudogene. The CDR3 runs to 14 residues.

The chain is built from TRBV11-2 and TRBJ2-1; the match to TRBD2 covers 8 bases. The germline V gene encodes CDR1 SGHAT and CDR2 FQNNGV. The CDR3 sequence is 15 residues long. With 5 bases clipped from V and 2 bases from J, the junction kept 5 bases outside the gene matches. The DNA of the CDR3 is TGTGCCAGCAGCACCACGGGGGGGGCCTACAATGAGCAGTTCTTC. Translated, it gives CASSTTGGAYNEQFF.

This sequence joins TRBV15 and TRBJ1-4, with D perhaps matching TRBD1 (6 bases). Germline assignment: CDR1 LNHNV and CDR2 YYDKDF (reference sequence). Trimming took off 4 bases at V and 8 bases at J, with 17 bases between the two ends. The CDR3 spans 15 residues. The CDR3 sequence is CATSTLGQGKEKLFF. CDR3 coding DNA: TGTGCCACCAGCACCTTGGGGCAGGGGAAGGAAAAACTGTTTTTT.

The CDR3 DNA sequence: TGTGCCAGCGGGAGACGGGGGCAAGAGACCCAGTACTTC. The encoded protein is CASGRRGQETQYF. The chain carries TRBV7-9 and TRBJ2-5, with D possibly being TRBD2 (6 bases). This CDR3 comprises 13 residues. The germline V and J ends were trimmed by 8 bases and 2 bases, with 12 bases remaining between them. Germline V gene data show CDR1 as SEHNR and CDR2 as FQNEAQ (reference sequence).

The chain combines TRBV30 with TRBJ1-6; tentative D call: TRBD1 (6 bases). V shed 3 bases and J shed 6 bases, with 12 bases lying between them. CDR1 is GTSNPN and CDR2 is SVGIG in the germline V gene (reference sequence). The CDR3 is 14 residues long. The CDR3 DNA reads TGTGCCTGGAGCCCAGGGGAAGGTAATTCACCCCTCCACTTT. The encoded protein is CAWSPGEGNSPLHF.

This rearrangement joins TRBV30 to TRBJ1-1; TRBD1 matches 7 bases. The length of the CDR3 is 14 residues. Germline lookup yields CDR1 GTSNPN and CDR2 SVGIG (reference sequence). Trimming removed 0 bases from V and 6 bases from J; junction bases left unmatched: 7. CDR3: CAWSVGQEGAEAFF. The CDR3 region has the DNA TGTGCCTGGAGTGTCGGACAGGAGGGCGCTGAAGCTTTCTTT.

The chain joins TRBV7-9 to TRBJ2-1, with TRBD1 identical over 7 bases. Germline trimming cut 5 bases from V and 0 bases from J; bases unmatched to any gene: 7. The CDR3 spans 16 residues. Germline V gene sequence: CDR1 SEHNR, CDR2 FQNEAQ (reference sequence). CDR3 region: CASSLGQAVSYNEQFF. As DNA, the CDR3 is TGTGCCAGCAGCCTAGGACAGGCCGTCTCCTACAATGAGCAGTTCTTC.

This chain connects TRBV5-6 to TRBJ1-3; TRBD1 is a possible D gene (5 bases). The V end was cut by 4 bases, the J end by 8 bases, with 13 bases between. CDR3 size: 13 residues. Looked up from germline, CDR1 is SGHDT and CDR2 is YYEEEE. CDR3 sequence reads: CASSPAGGDTIYF. CDR3 nucleotide sequence: TGTGCCAGCAGCCCGGCCGGGGGTGACACCATATATTTT.

The chain couples TRBV28 to TRBJ1-6, with D tentatively TRBD1 (5 bases). The germline V and J ends were trimmed by 8 bases and 6 bases, with 17 bases remaining between them. The CDR3 is 15 amino acids. Per the germline V gene, CDR1 is MDHEN and CDR2 is SYDVKM. The CDR3 loop reads CASQGATLVNSPLHF. The DNA of the CDR3 is TGTGCCAGCCAGGGCGCAACTTTAGTTAATTCACCCCTCCACTTT.

The chain combines TRBV11-2 with TRBJ2-7; D is unclear. Looked up from germline, CDR1 is SGHAT and CDR2 is FQNNGV. This CDR3 comprises 13 residues. V lost 5 bases, J lost 6 bases, and 14 bases lay in between. The CDR3 is CASSPAIASEQYF. The DNA for the CDR3 is TGTGCCAGCAGCCCCGCAATAGCCTCCGAGCAGTACTTC.

DNA for the CDR3: TGTGCCAGCTCACCAATCGACAGGGCAGGCGAGACCCAGTACTTC. Its protein is CASSPIDRAGETQYF. The chain links TRBV18 to TRBJ2-5, with 7 positions matching TRBD1. V shed 2 bases, J shed 5 bases, and the junction held 8 bases outside the gene matches. The V gene's germline CDR1 is KGHSH and CDR2 LQKENI. The CDR3 sequence is 15 residues long. Complete variable domain (other parts from reference TRBV18 and TRBJ2-5): NAGVMQNPRHLVRRRGQEARLRCSPMKGHSHVYWYRQLPEEGLKFMVYLQKENIIDESGMPKERFSAEFPKEGPSILRIQQVVRGDSAAYFCASSPIDRAGETQYFGPGTRLLVL.

This chain links TRBV5-5 with TRBJ1-1, with D unclear. The V end lost 1 base, the J end lost 4 bases, and 5 bases lay between the germline ends. The CDR3 length is 12 residues. The germline V gene encodes CDR1 SGHKS and CDR2 YYEKEE (reference sequence). DNA for the CDR3: TGTGCCAGCAGCTTGTCCATCACTGAAGCTTTCTTT. Amino acids: CASSLSITEAFF. Looking up the rest from reference TRBV5-5 and TRBJ1-1 gives the full variable domain: DAGVTQSPTHLIKTRGQQVTLRCSPISGHKSVSWYQQVLGQGPQFIFQYYEKEERGRGNFPDRFSARQFPNYSSELNVNALLLGDSALYLCASSLSITEAFFGQGTRLTVV.